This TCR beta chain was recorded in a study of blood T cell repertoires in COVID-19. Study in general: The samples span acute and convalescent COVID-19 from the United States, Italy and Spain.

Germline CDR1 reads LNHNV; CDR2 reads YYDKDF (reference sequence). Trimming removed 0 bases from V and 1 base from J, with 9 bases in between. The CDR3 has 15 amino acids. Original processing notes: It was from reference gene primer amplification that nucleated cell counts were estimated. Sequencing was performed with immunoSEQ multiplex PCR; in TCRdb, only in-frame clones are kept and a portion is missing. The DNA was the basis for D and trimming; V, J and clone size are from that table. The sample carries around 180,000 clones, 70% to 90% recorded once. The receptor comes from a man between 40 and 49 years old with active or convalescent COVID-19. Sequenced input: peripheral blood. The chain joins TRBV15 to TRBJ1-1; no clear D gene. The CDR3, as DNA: TGTGCCACCAGCAGAGATCCGGGATCGAACACTGAAGCTTTCTTT. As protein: CATSRDPGSNTEAFF. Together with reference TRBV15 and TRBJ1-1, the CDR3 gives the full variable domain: DAMVIQNPRYQVTQFGKPVTLSCSQTLNHNVMYWYQQKSSQAPKLLFHYYDKDFNNEADTPDNFQSRRPNTSFCFLDIRSPGLGDTAMYLCATSRDPGSNTEAFFGQGTRLTVV.